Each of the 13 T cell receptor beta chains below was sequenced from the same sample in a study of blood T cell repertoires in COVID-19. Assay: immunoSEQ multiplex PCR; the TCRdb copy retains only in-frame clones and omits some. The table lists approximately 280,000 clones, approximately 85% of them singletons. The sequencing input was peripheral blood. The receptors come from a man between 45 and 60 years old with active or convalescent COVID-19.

The CDR3 loop reads CASSLDPGGDTQYF. The CDR3 nucleotides are TGTGCCAGCAGCCTAGACCCAGGAGGAGATACGCAGTATTTT. V usage is TRBV6-5 and J usage is TRBJ2-3, with a tentative D call TRBD2 (5 bases). Trimming pared 6 bases from V and 5 bases from J, leaving 15 bases between. The CDR3 totals 14 residues. Per germline, CDR1 MNHEY and CDR2 SVGAGI.

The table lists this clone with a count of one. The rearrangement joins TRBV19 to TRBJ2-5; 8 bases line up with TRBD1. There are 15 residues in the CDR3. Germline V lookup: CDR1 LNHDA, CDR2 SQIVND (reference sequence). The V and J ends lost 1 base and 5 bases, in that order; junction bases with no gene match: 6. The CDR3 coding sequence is TGTGCCAGTAGTATAGGGGACAGGAGAAGGGAGACCCAGTACTTC. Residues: CASSIGDRRRETQYF.

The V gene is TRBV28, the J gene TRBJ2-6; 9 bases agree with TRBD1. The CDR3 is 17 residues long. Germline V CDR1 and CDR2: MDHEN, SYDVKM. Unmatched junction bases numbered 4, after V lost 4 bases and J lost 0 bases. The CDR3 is CASSSGTGFSGANVLTF. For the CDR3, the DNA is TGTGCCAGCAGTTCCGGGACAGGGTTCTCTGGGGCCAACGTCCTGACTTTC.

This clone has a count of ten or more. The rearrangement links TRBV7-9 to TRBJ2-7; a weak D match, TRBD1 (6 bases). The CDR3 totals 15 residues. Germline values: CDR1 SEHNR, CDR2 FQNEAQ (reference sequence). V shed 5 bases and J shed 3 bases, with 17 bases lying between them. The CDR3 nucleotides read TGTGCCAGCAGCACCCTCACAGGGATCTACTACGAGCAGTACTTC. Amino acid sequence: CASSTLTGIYYEQYF.

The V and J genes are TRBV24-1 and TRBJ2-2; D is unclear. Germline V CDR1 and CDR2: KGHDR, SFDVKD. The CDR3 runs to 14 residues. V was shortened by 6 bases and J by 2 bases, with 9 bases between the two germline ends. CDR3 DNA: TGTGCCACCAGTCCCACAGCTAACACCGGGGAGCTGTTTTTT. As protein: CATSPTANTGELFF.

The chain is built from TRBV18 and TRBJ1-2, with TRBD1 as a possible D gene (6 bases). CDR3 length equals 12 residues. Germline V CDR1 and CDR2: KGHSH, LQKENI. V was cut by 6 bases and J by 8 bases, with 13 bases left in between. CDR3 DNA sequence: TGTGCCAGCTCGTACAGGGATTTAGGCTACACCTTC. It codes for CASSYRDLGYTF.

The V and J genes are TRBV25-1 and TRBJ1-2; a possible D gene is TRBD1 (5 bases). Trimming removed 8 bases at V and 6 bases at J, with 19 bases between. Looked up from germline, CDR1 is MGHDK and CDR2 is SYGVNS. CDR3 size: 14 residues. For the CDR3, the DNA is TGTGCCAGCCTTGGGTGGGGGGACTTCAATGGCTACACCTTC. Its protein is CASLGWGDFNGYTF.

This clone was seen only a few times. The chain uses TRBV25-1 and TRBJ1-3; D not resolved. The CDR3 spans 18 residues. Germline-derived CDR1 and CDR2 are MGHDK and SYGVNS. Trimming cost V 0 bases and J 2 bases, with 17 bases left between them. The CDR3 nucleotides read TGTGCCAGCAGTGAATATTTAGGCCCGGGGTCGACTGGAAACACCATATATTTT. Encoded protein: CASSEYLGPGSTGNTIYF.

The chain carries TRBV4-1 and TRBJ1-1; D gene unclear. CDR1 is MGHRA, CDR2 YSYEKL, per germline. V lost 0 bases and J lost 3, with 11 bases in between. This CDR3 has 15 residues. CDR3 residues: CASSQEHLRDTEAFF. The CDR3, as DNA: TGCGCCAGCAGCCAAGAACATCTGCGGGACACTGAAGCTTTCTTT.

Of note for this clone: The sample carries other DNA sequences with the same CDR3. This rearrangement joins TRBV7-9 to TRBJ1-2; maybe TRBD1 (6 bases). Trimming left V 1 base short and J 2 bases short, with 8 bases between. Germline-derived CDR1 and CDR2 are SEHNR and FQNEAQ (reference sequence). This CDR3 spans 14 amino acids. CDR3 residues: CASSLGQGNYGYTF. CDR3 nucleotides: TGTGCCAGCAGCTTAGGCCAGGGGAACTATGGCTACACCTTC.

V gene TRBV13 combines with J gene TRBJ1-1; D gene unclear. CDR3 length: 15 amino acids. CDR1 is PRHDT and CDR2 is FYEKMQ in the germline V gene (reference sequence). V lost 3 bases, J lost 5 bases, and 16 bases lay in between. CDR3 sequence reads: CASSFAPPRETEAFF. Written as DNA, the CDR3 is TGTGCCAGCAGCTTCGCGCCCCCCCGAGAGACTGAAGCTTTCTTT.

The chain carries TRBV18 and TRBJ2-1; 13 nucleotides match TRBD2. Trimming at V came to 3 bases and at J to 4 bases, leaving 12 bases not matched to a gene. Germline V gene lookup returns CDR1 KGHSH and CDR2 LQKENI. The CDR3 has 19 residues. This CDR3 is CASSPLARTSGSGYNEQFF. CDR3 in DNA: TGTGCCAGCTCACCCTTGGCCAGGACTAGCGGGAGCGGTTACAATGAGCAGTTCTTC.

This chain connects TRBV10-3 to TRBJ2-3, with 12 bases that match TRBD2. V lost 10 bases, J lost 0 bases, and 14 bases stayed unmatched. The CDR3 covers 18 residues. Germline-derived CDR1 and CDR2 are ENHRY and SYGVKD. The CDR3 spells CATCPGTSGRRSTDTQYF. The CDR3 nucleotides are TGTGCCACCTGCCCCGGGACTAGCGGGCGCCGAAGCACAGATACGCAGTATTTT.